This paragraph covers one T cell receptor (beta chain) sequence. What it binds is not known. The V and J ends lost 5 bases and 5 bases respectively, with 9 bases between them. The CDR3 loop spans 12 amino acids. Germline V lookup: CDR1 MNHEY, CDR2 SVGAGI. These data belong to a study of Tregs in tolerant kidney transplant recipients. Points from the study as a whole: No direct test of biological reproducibility was done here.

Unstimulated Tregs (CD4+CD25+CD127-) and CD4+CD25- non-Tregs were sorted from PBMCs. Sequenced by immunoSEQ multiplex PCR; TCRdb stores in-frame clones only, minus some. The table shows about 240,000 clones, with 80% to 85% occurring only once. The rearrangement joins TRBV6-5 to TRBJ1-2; no firm D call. The sample comprised CD4+ T cells from blood. The sequence was collected from a human donor in good health. In nucleotides, the CDR3 is TGTGCCAGCAGTGAATGGAGATATGGCTACACCTTC. Its translation: CASSEWRYGYTF.